The 25 T cell receptor beta chains below were found in one sample sequenced in a study of control samples from healthy donors and cancer patients. Using immunoSEQ multiplex PCR, the repertoire was profiled, and TCRdb retains in-frame clones only, with some absent. The sample carries tens of thousands of clones, about 90% recorded once. The specimen sequenced was PBMCs. The receptors come from a woman aged 50 to 65 with head and neck cancer.

The chain uses TRBV21-1 and TRBJ1-6. TRBV21-1 is shown as a pseudogene. CDR3 length: 14 amino acids. Written as DNA, the CDR3 is TGTGCCAGCAGCGGTCGGGACGGAAGATTCCCCCTCCACTTT. Its protein product is CASSGRDGRFPLHF.

This chain links TRBV28 with TRBJ2-5; D may be TRBD1 or TRBD2 (7 bases each). Germline CDR1 reads MDHEN; CDR2 reads SYDVKM. With 8 bases removed from V and 5 bases from J, the gap between germline ends came to 24 bases. The CDR3 spans 16 residues. Here the CDR3 reads CASRGRGRGLLETQYF. As DNA, the CDR3 is TGTGCCAGCCGGGGGAGGGGAAGGGGGCTTCTGGAGACCCAGTACTTC.

The J gene is TRBJ1-3, the V gene TRBV7-8, with D hard to call. This CDR3 spans 14 amino acids. V shed 3 bases and J shed 4 bases, with 10 bases lying between them. Germline loops: CDR1 SGHVS, CDR2 FQNEAQ. The CDR3 here is CASSLTRSGNTIYF. The CDR3 coding sequence is TGTGCCAGCAGCTTGACGCGGTCGGGAAACACCATATATTTT. The whole variable domain, filled in from reference TRBV7-8 and TRBJ1-3, reads GAGVSQSPRYKVAKRGQDVALRCDPISGHVSLFWYQQALGQGPEFLTYFQNEAQLDKSGLPSDRFFAERPEGSVSTLKIQRTQQEDSAVYLCASSLTRSGNTIYFGEGSWLTVV.

This chain uses TRBV6-5 with TRBJ2-3; 9 positions match TRBD2. The V gene end was trimmed by 6 bases and the J gene end by 2 bases; junction bases not matched to a gene: 6. The CDR3 runs 15 residues. Germline V gene lookup returns CDR1 MNHEY and CDR2 SVGAGI. The chain's CDR3 is CASRLAGINTDTQYF. CDR3 DNA: TGTGCCAGCAGGCTAGCGGGGATTAACACAGATACGCAGTATTTT.

The chain couples TRBV7-3 to TRBJ2-3, with TRBD1 matching 8 bases. Germline trimming cut 2 bases from V and 5 bases from J; bases unmatched to any gene: 6. Germline assignment: CDR1 SGHTA and CDR2 FQGTGA. CDR3 length: 15 residues. The CDR3 coding sequence is TGTGCCAGCAGCTTATTTTCAGGGGGCCAAGATACGCAGTATTTT. Translation gives CASSLFSGGQDTQYF.

The rearrangement joins TRBV9 to TRBJ1-2; 8 positions agree with TRBD1. The CDR3 length is 15 residues. Looked up from germline, CDR1 is SGDLS and CDR2 is YYNGEE. The ends lost 0 bases at V and 6 bases at J; junction bases unmatched: 7. Written as DNA, the CDR3 is TGTGCCAGCAGCGTAGGACCGGACAGGGAGGATGGCTACACCTTC. It yields the protein CASSVGPDREDGYTF.

This chain connects TRBV6-2 or TRBV6-3 to TRBJ1-5; 7 nucleotides align to TRBD1. The CDR3 has 15 residues. Per germline, CDR1 MNHEY and CDR2 SVGEGT. The ends lost 6 bases at V and 3 bases at J; junction bases unmatched: 8. The CDR3 loop is CASSWQGGNNQPQHF. The CDR3 DNA reads as TGTGCCAGCAGCTGGCAGGGGGGTAACAATCAGCCCCAGCATTTT.

The V call is TRBV7-9, the J call TRBJ1-5, with no clear D. V lost 4 bases, J lost 0 bases, and 10 bases lay in between. Germline V lookup: CDR1 SEHNR, CDR2 FQNEAQ (reference sequence). The CDR3 has 15 residues. The CDR3 region is CASSSTRSSNQPQHF. In nucleotides, the CDR3 is TGTGCCAGCAGCTCCACGCGCAGTAGCAATCAGCCCCAGCATTTT.

This sequence joins TRBV7-2 and TRBJ2-3, with D possibly called TRBD1 or TRBD2 (5 bases each). V lost 5 bases to trimming and J lost 0 bases, with 12 bases between them. The CDR3 extends over 15 amino acids. Germline V lookup: CDR1 SGHTA, CDR2 FQGNSA. The CDR3 region has the DNA TGTGCCAGCAGCCGGGGACGCCATAGCACAGATACGCAGTATTTT. Its translation: CASSRGRHSTDTQYF.

The rearrangement joins TRBV6-2 or TRBV6-3 to TRBJ1-5, with a tentative D call TRBD1 (5 bases). V was shortened by 5 bases and J by 4 bases, with 21 bases between the two germline ends. The CDR3 is 17 residues long. From germline, CDR1 is MNHEY and CDR2 SVGEGT. The CDR3 bases are TGTGCCAGCAGTCGCCACGGGGTCGGGCAGGGTAATCAGCCCCAGCATTTT. Its protein product is CASSRHGVGQGNQPQHF.

V and J are TRBV20-1 and TRBJ2-3; 11 bases align to TRBD1. Germline lookup yields CDR1 DFQATT and CDR2 SNEGSKA (reference sequence). CDR3 length equals 15 residues. The V and J ends lost 3 bases and 5 bases, in that order; junction bases with no gene match: 7. CDR3 amino acids: CSASFGQGAGDTQYF. In DNA form, the CDR3 reads TGCAGTGCTAGTTTCGGACAGGGGGCCGGAGATACGCAGTATTTT.

The J gene is TRBJ1-6, the V gene TRBV28; no clear D. V gave up 2 bases and J gave up 7 bases, with 12 bases separating them. The CDR3 loop spans 15 amino acids. Germline CDR1 is MDHEN and CDR2 is SYDVKM. CDR3 protein: CASSLGGRQNSPLHF. The CDR3 bases are TGTGCCAGCAGTTTAGGAGGCAGGCAGAATTCACCCCTCCACTTT.

The J gene is TRBJ1-5, the V gene TRBV7-9, with unresolved D. Per germline, CDR1 SEHNR and CDR2 FQNEAQ (reference sequence). The CDR3 loop spans 13 amino acids. Trimming removed 6 bases at V and 6 bases at J, with 12 bases between. The CDR3 loop is CASSLENSQPQHF. CDR3 coding DNA: TGTGCCAGCAGTCTAGAGAATAGTCAGCCCCAGCATTTT.

The chain couples TRBV7-3 to TRBJ2-1, with 9 bases aligning to TRBD2. J was trimmed by 5 bases and V by 4 bases; bases with no gene match: 6. CDR1 is SGHTA and CDR2 is FQGTGA in the germline V gene. CDR3 length: 15 residues. DNA of the CDR3: TGTGCCAGCAGCTCAAAAGCGGGGGGAAACAATGAGCAGTTCTTC. Translation gives CASSSKAGGNNEQFF. Supplemented by reference TRBV7-3 and TRBJ2-1, the full variable domain reads GAGVSQTPSNKVTEKGKYVELRCDPISGHTALYWYRQSLGQGPEFLIYFQGTGAADDSGLPNDRFFAVRPEGSVSTLKIQRTERGDSAVYLCASSSKAGGNNEQFFGPGTRLTVL.

This CDR3 is CSVGQGNTEAFF. The CDR3 DNA reads TGCAGCGTGGGACAGGGTAACACTGAAGCTTTCTTT. This sequence joins TRBV29-1 and TRBJ1-1; 9 bases are a match to TRBD1. Per the germline V gene, CDR1 is SQVTM and CDR2 is ANQGSEA. CDR3 length equals 12 residues. With 6 bases clipped from V and 2 bases from J, the junction kept 1 base outside the gene matches.

The J gene is TRBJ1-1, the V gene TRBV30, with unresolved D. V lost 1 base and J 1 base, leaving 4 bases between the germline ends. Per germline, CDR1 GTSNPN and CDR2 SVGIG (reference sequence). CDR3 length equals 12 residues. The CDR3 is CAWSAANTEAFF. The CDR3 region has the DNA TGTGCCTGGAGTGCCGCGAACACTGAAGCTTTCTTT.

This sequence joins TRBV6-2 or TRBV6-3 and TRBJ2-1; 7 bases match TRBD1. This CDR3 comprises 15 residues. V shed 2 bases, J shed 5 bases, and the junction held 6 bases outside the gene matches. CDR1 and CDR2 from the germline V gene are MNHEY and SVGEGT. Here the CDR3 reads CASSYDRALNNEQFF. The DNA for the CDR3 is TGTGCCAGCAGTTACGACAGGGCTCTAAACAATGAGCAGTTCTTC.

J is TRBJ1-3 and V is TRBV2, with D possibly TRBD1 on 6 matching bases. V was clipped by 7 bases and J by 2 bases, with 9 bases between them. The CDR3 sequence is 13 residues long. Germline V gives CDR1 SNHLY, CDR2 FYNNEI. The CDR3 spells CASMRDTGNTIYF. CDR3 DNA: TGTGCCAGCATGCGGGACACTGGAAACACCATATATTTT.

This rearrangement joins TRBV11-2 to TRBJ1-2; 7 nucleotides align to TRBD1. CDR1 and CDR2 (germline): SGHAT, FQNNGV. The CDR3 length is 15 residues. With 0 bases clipped from V and 3 bases from J, the junction kept 4 bases outside the gene matches. The CDR3 here is CASSLDLDRDYGYTF. The CDR3 DNA is TGTGCCAGCAGCTTAGATCTTGACAGGGACTATGGCTACACCTTC.

This clone has a handful of counts. This chain connects TRBV2 to TRBJ1-5; 8 bases map to TRBD1. The V gene end was trimmed by 6 bases and the J gene end by 2 bases; junction bases not matched to a gene: 6. The CDR3 loop spans 15 amino acids. Germline CDR1 SNHLY, CDR2 FYNNEI. This CDR3 is CASSLTGVGNQPQHF. CDR3 bases: TGTGCCAGCAGCTTGACAGGGGTGGGCAATCAGCCCCAGCATTTT.

The gene calls are TRBV7-2 and TRBJ1-5, with 7 bases identical to TRBD1. The V and J ends lost 5 bases and 7 bases, in that order; junction bases with no gene match: 2. The CDR3 sequence is 12 residues long. Germline CDR1 and CDR2: SGHTA and FQGNSA. CDR3 nucleotides: TGTGCCAGCAGCCCCAGGGGGCAGCCCCAGCATTTT. Its protein is CASSPRGQPQHF.

The chain links TRBV5-4 to TRBJ1-2, with D possibly matching TRBD1 (6 bases). CDR1 is SGHNT and CDR2 is YYREEE in the germline V gene (reference sequence). Trimming removed 1 base from V and 8 bases from J, with 21 bases in between. The CDR3 loop spans 16 amino acids. The CDR3 here is CASSLPSWTELRGYTF. Written as DNA, the CDR3 is TGTGCCAGCAGCTTGCCCTCCTGGACAGAACTAAGAGGCTACACCTTC.

This clone was counted between two and nine times. V gene TRBV18 combines with J gene TRBJ1-1; possible D gene TRBD1, 6 bases. This CDR3 contains 13 residues. V was shortened by 5 bases and J by 1 base, with 8 bases between the two germline ends. The germline gives CDR1 KGHSH, CDR2 LQKENI. CDR3 loop: CASSSQGNTEAFF. DNA of the CDR3: TGTGCCAGCTCATCACAGGGGAACACTGAAGCTTTCTTT.

The chain couples TRBV14 to TRBJ2-6, with 8 positions matching TRBD2. Germline trimming cut 3 bases from V and 1 base from J; bases unmatched to any gene: 11. The CDR3 covers 19 residues. Germline lookup yields CDR1 SGHDN and CDR2 FVKESK. Written as DNA, the CDR3 is TGTGCCAGCAGCCAGGAACTCGGGAGGGGCGATTCTGGGGCCAACGTCCTGACTTTC. It translates to CASSQELGRGDSGANVLTF.

This rearrangement joins TRBV15 to TRBJ1-3, with 7 bases identical to TRBD1. The CDR3 spans 16 residues. The germline gives CDR1 LNHNV, CDR2 YYDKDF (reference sequence). The V segment lost 7 bases and the J segment 0 bases; nucleotides outside the gene matches: 9. CDR3 in DNA: TGTGCCACCACCGCACAGGGACAGATCTCTGGAAACACCATATATTTT. Its translation is CATTAQGQISGNTIYF.